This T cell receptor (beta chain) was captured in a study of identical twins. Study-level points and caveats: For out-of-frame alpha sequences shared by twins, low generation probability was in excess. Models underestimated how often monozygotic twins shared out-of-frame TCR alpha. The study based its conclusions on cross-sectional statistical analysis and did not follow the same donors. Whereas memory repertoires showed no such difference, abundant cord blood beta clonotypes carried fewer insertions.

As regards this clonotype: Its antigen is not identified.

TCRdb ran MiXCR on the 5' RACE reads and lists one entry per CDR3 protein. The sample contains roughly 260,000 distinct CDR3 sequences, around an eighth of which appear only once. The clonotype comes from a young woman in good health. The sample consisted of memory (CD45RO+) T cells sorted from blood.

In nucleotides, the CDR3 is TGTGCCAGCAGCGTGTCACAGAGCTCCTATAATTCACCCCTCCACTTT. This translates into CASSVSQSSYNSPLHF. The chain combines TRBV9 with TRBJ1-6, with D uncertain. Germline V gives CDR1 SGDLS, CDR2 YYNGEE. The CDR3 consists of 16 residues. The V end was cut by 2 bases, the J end by 0 bases, with 9 bases between.